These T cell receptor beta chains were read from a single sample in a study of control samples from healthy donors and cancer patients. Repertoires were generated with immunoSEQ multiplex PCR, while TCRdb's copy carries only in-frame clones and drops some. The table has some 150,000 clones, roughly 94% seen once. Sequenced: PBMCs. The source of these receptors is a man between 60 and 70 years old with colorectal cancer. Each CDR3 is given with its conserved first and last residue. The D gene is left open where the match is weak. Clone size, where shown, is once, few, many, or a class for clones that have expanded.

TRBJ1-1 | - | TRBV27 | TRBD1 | CASSFRQGAMNTEAFF | TGTGCCAGCAGTTTCCGACAGGGGGCGATGAACACTGAAGCTTTCTTT
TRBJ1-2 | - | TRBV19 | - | CASSIGGMGYTF | TGTGCCAGTAGTATAGGAGGGATGGGCTACACCTTC
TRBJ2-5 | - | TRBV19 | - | CASSERRYETQYF | TGTGCCAGTTCAGAGCGGAGGTATGAGACCCAGTACTTC
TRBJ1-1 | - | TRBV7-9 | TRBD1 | CASGDRVSTEAFF | TGTGCCAGCGGGGACAGAGTAAGCACTGAAGCTTTCTTT
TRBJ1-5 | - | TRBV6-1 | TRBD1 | CASSGDSWWGNQPQHF | TGTGCCAGCAGTGGGGACAGCTGGTGGGGCAATCAGCCCCAGCATTTT
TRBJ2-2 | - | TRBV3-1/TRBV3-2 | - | CASSQFTVAGELFF | TGTGCCAGCAGCCAATTTACGGTGGCCGGGGAGCTGTTTTTT
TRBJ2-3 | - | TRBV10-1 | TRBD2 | CASSDPSGGSDTQYF | TGCGCCAGCAGTGATCCTAGCGGGGGTTCAGATACGCAGTATTTT
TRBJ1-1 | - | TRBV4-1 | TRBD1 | CASSHGRGRGNTEAFF | TGCGCCAGCAGCCATGGGAGGGGGCGGGGGAACACTGAAGCTTTCTTT
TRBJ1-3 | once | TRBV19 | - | CASSIDIRSSGNTIYF | TGTGCCAGTAGTATAGATATCCGGAGCTCTGGAAACACCATATATTTT
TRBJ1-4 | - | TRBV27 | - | CASSLYPGEKLFF | TGTGCCAGCAGTTTATACCCAGGTGAAAAACTGTTTTTT
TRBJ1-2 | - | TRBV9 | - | CASSEPGLAGGYTF | TGTGCCAGCAGCGAACCTGGACTGGCCGGGGGCTACACCTTC
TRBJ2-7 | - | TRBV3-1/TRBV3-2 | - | CASSQVAAEQYF | TGTGCCAGCAGCCAAGTGGCAGCCGAGCAGTACTTC
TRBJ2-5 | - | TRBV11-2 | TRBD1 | CASSLGDRDQETQYF | TGTGCCAGCAGCTTAGGGGACAGGGACCAAGAGACCCAGTACTTC
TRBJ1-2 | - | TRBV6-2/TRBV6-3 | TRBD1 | CASSPFSGTGGDGYTF | TGTGCCAGCAGCCCTTTCTCCGGGACAGGGGGCGACGGCTACACCTTC
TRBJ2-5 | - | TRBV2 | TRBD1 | CASSVDRGRQETQYF | TGTGCCAGCAGTGTGGACAGGGGGAGACAAGAGACCCAGTACTTC
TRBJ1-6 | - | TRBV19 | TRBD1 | CASTRTGQGNSPLHF | TGTGCCAGCACCAGAACGGGACAGGGTAATTCACCCCTCCACTTT
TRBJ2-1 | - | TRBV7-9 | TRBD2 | CASSPSLAGGHNEQFF | TGTGCCAGCAGCCCAAGCCTAGCGGGGGGTCACAATGAGCAGTTCTTC
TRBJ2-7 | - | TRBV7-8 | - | CASSASPVYEQYF | TGTGCCAGCAGCGCCTCCCCCGTCTACGAGCAGTACTTC
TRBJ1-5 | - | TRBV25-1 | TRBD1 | CASSDGQGGEQPQHF | TGTGCCAGCAGTGACGGACAGGGCGGGGAGCAGCCCCAGCATTTT
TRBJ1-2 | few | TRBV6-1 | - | CASSEERVFGYTF | TGTGCCAGCAGTGAAGAAAGGGTTTTTGGCTACACCTTC
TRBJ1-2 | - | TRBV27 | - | CASSHSFLYGYTF | TGTGCCAGCAGCCACAGCTTCTTGTATGGCTACACCTTC
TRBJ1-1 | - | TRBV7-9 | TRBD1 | CASSASGTGEAFF | TGTGCCAGCAGCGCGAGCGGGACAGGGGAAGCTTTCTTT
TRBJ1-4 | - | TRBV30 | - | CAWSGESSTNEKLFF | TGTGCCTGGAGTGGGGAATCCTCAACTAATGAAAAACTGTTTTTT
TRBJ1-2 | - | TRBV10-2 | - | CASSPGGNYGYTF | TGCGCCAGCAGTCCGGGCGGGAACTATGGCTACACCTTC
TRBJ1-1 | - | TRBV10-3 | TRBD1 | CAISESGSGGNDAEAFF | TGTGCCATCAGTGAGTCGGGGTCAGGGGGAAATGATGCTGAAGCTTTCTTT
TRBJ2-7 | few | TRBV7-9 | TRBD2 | CASSFLAGGNEQYF | TGTGCCAGCAGCTTCCTCGCGGGGGGCAACGAGCAGTACTTC
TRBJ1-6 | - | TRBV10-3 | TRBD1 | CAISDQGAMSPLHF | TGTGCCATCAGTGATCAGGGGGCGATGTCACCCCTCCACTTT
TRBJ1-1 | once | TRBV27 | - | CASSTGRMTINTEAFF | TGTGCCAGCTCGACGGGACGTATGACTATTAACACTGAAGCTTTCTTT
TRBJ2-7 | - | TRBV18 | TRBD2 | CASSPGLAGPYEQYF | TGTGCCAGCTCCCCTGGACTAGCGGGACCCTACGAGCAGTACTTC
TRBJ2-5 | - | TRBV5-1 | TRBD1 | CASSYGDRGQETQYF | TGCGCCAGCAGCTATGGGGACAGGGGGCAAGAGACCCAGTACTTC
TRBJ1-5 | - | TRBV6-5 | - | CASSITDSNQPQHF | TGTGCCAGCAGTATTACAGATAGCAATCAGCCCCAGCATTTT
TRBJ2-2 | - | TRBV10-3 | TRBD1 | CATSYRGLTGELFF | TGTGCCACCAGTTACAGGGGGCTCACCGGGGAGCTGTTTTTT
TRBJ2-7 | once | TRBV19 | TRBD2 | CASRRVSGAIFDEQYF | TGTGCCAGTAGGAGAGTTAGCGGGGCAATTTTTGACGAGCAGTACTTC
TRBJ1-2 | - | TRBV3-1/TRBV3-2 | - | CASSQSGNGYTF | TGTGCCAGCAGCCAGTCAGGGAACGGCTACACCTTC
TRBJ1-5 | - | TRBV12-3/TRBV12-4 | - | CASSLGSNQPQHF | TGTGCCAGCAGTTTAGGGAGCAATCAGCCCCAGCATTTT
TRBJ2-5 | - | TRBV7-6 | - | CASSPAMGDGQYF | TGTGCCAGCAGCCCGGCGATGGGGGACGGCCAGTACTTC
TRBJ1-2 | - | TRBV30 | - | CAWSVTGTRGGYTF | TGTGCCTGGAGTGTAACCGGGACCAGGGGTGGCTACACCTTC
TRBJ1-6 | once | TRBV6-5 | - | CASSYGRWDFDSPLHF | TGTGCCAGCAGTTACGGCCGATGGGACTTTGATTCACCCCTCCACTTT
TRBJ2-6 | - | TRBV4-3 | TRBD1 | CASSQDLRQGALGGANVLTF | TGCGCCAGCAGCCAAGATCTACGACAGGGGGCCCTGGGCGGGGCCAACGTCCTGACTTTC
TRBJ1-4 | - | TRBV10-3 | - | CAIGGGVNEKLFF | TGTGCCATCGGAGGAGGGGTTAATGAAAAACTGTTTTTT
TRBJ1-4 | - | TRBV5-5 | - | CASSWRLGGRTNEKLFF | TGTGCCAGCAGCTGGAGGTTAGGGGGTAGGACTAATGAAAAACTGTTTTTT
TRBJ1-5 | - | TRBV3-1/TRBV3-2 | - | CASSQGPQPQHF | TGTGCCAGCAGCCAAGGGCCCCAGCCCCAGCATTTT
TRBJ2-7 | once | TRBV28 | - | CASSLLGEQYF | TGTGCCAGCAGTCTCCTGGGGGAGCAGTACTTC
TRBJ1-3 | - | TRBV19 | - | CASNKVLWSGNTIYF | TGTGCCAGTAATAAGGTCCTGTGGTCTGGAAACACCATATATTTT
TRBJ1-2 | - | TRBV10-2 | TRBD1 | CASSEAGTDYGYTF | TGCGCCAGCAGTGAGGCAGGGACAGACTATGGCTACACCTTC
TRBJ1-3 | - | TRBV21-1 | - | CASSNSTGGTNSGNTIYF | TGTGCCAGCAGCAACTCGACCGGGGGGACCAACTCTGGAAACACCATATATTTT
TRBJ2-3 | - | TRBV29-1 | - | CSVYGFGSDTQYF | TGCAGCGTTTACGGGTTTGGATCAGATACGCAGTATTTT
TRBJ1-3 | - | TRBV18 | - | CASSPESSGSRSGNTIYF | TGTGCCAGCTCACCAGAGTCAAGTGGCTCGCGTTCTGGAAACACCATATATTTT
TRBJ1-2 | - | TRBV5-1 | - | CASSSGESVNYGYTF | TGCGCCAGCAGCTCGGGAGAGTCCGTTAACTATGGCTACACCTTC
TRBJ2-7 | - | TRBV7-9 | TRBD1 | CASSWDSSFYEQYF | TGTGCCAGCAGCTGGGACAGCAGCTTCTACGAGCAGTACTTC
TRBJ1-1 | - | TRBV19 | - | CASSMTQDLNTEAFF | TGTGCCAGTAGTATGACACAGGACTTGAACACTGAAGCTTTCTTT